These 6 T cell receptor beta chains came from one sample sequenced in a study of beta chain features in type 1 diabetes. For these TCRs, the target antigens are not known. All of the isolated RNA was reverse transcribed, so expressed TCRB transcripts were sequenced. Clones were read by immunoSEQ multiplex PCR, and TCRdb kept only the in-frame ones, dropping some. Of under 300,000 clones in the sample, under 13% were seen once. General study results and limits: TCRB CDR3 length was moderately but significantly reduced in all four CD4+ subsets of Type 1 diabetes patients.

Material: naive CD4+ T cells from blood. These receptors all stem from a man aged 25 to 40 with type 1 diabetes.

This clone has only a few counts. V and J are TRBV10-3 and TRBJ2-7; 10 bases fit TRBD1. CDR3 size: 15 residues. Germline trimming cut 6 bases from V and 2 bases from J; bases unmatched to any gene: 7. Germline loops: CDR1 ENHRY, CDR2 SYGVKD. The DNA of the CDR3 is TGTGCCATCAGAGCGGGACAGGGGAATACCTACGAGCAGTACTTC. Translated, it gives CAIRAGQGNTYEQYF.

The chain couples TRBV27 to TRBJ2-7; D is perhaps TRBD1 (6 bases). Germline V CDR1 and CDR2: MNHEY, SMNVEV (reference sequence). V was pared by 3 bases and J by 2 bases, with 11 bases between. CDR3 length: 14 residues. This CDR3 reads CASSFKSGAYEQYF. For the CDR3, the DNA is TGTGCCAGCAGTTTCAAATCAGGGGCCTACGAGCAGTACTTC.

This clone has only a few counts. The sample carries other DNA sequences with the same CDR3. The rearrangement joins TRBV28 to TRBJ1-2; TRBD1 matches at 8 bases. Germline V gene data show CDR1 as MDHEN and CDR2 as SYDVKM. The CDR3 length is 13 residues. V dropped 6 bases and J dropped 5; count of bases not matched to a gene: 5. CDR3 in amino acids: CASSPGQGYGYTF. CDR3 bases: TGTGCCAGCAGCCCCGGACAGGGATATGGCTACACCTTC.

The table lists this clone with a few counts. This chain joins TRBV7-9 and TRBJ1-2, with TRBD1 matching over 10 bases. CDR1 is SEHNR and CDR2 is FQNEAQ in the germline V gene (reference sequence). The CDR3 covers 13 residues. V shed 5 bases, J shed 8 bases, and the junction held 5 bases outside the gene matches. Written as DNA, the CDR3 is TGTGCCAGCAGCCTCAGGGACAGGGGAGGCTACACCTTC. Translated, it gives CASSLRDRGGYTF.

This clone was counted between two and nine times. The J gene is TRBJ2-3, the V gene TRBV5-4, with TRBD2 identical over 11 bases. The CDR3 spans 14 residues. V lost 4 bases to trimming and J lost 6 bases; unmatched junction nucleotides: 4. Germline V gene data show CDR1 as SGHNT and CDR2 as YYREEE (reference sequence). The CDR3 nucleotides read TGTGCCAGCAGCCCCGGGACTAGCGGTGATACGCAGTATTTT. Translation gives CASSPGTSGDTQYF.

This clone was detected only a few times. The CDR3 loop reads CASTRGGATGELFF. Here the CDR3 DNA reads TGTGCCAGCACCCGGGGGGGGGCGACCGGGGAGCTGTTTTTT. The chain joins TRBV4-2 to TRBJ2-2; 8 bases map to TRBD2. The CDR3 runs to 14 residues. CDR1 LGHNA and CDR2 YNFKEQ come from the germline V gene. Trimming removed 7 bases from V and 5 bases from J; junction bases left unmatched: 6.